This T cell receptor (beta chain) emerged from a study of persistence of HIV-infected CD4 T cells. The study, taken as a whole, reports: TCRbeta richness was lower in CMV- and Gag-responding cells than in anti-CD3/anti-CD28-responding cells. TCR oligoclonality correlated with proviral oligoclonality in the same sorted populations.

The libraries were made with immunoSEQ version 4 in survey mode. Using immunoSEQ multiplex PCR, the repertoire was profiled, and TCRdb retains in-frame clones only, with some absent. The sample holds some 39,000 clones; 82% are singletons and the top ten take 0.85% to 1%. CDR1 is SGHTA, CDR2 FQGNSA, per germline. V dropped 3 bases and J dropped 6 bases, with 11 bases sitting between them. The CDR3 spans 13 residues. Overlapping HIV-1 Gag 15-mer peptides at about 1 ug per peptide per mL were used. CD40L/CD69 double-negative CD45RO-high memory CD4+ T cells were collected. For at least 4 years, plasma HIV-1 RNA was undetectable (<50 copies/mL). A note on this clone: What it binds is unknown.

The sequence was obtained from an adult with HIV. The donor label of this sample is uncertain. V is TRBV7-2 and J is TRBJ1-1; D is uncertain. Specimen: cultured CD4+ T cells from PBMCs, collected from a patient who received antiretroviral therapy. The CDR3 DNA reads as TGTGCCAGCAGCTTTGTAAGGACCGCTGAAGCTTTCTTT. Protein: CASSFVRTAEAFF.